The rows below give T cell receptor beta chains drawn from one sample of a study of cytomegalovirus exposure and HLA in healthy donors. The protocol was immunoSEQ multiplex PCR, while the TCRdb copy is restricted to in-frame clones and leaves out a portion. The sample has almost 40,000 clones. Sequenced: PBMCs. The origin of the receptors is a woman in her twenties or thirties in good health and CMV-seropositive. Both conserved end residues are part of each CDR3. The order of the fields is CDR3 DNA, CDR3 protein, V gene, D gene, J gene. D genes are given only for firm matches.

TGTGCCAGCAGTGAACAGGGCTCCGATCAGCCCCAGCATTTT,CASSEQGSDQPQHF,TRBV2,NA,TRBJ1-5
TGTGCCAGCAGTGAACATCCGGGGGTGGGTGAGGAGCAGTACTTC,CASSEHPGVGEEQYF,TRBV2,NA,TRBJ2-7
TGTGCCAGCAGCTTGACAGGCCTAACAAATTCACCCCTCCACTTT,CASSLTGLTNSPLHF,TRBV11-3,NA,TRBJ1-6
TGCGCCAGCAGCCCGGACAGGGGGCTGAACAATGAGCAGTTCTTC,CASSPDRGLNNEQFF,TRBV5-1,TRBD1,TRBJ2-1
TGTGCCAGCAGTTGGCTCGCGGCAAAGGCCTACAATGAGCAGTTCTTC,CASSWLAAKAYNEQFF,TRBV6-6,NA,TRBJ2-1
TGTGCCAGCAGTCTGGCGGGGGCTCTGGGCGGGGAGCTGTTTTTT,CASSLAGALGGELFF,TRBV28,NA,TRBJ2-2
TGTGCCAGCAGCCCCCCCCCGGCAGGAGAGACCCAGTACTTC,CASSPPPAGETQYF,TRBV7-2,NA,TRBJ2-5
TGTGCCAGCAGTTCGCGGGACTCCACCTACACGCAGTATTTT,CASSSRDSTYTQYF,TRBV27,NA,TRBJ2-3
TGTGCCAGCAGTTTTCGAGAGCCCGGGGGGCCCCTCCACTTT,CASSFREPGGPLHF,TRBV28,NA,TRBJ1-6
TGCGCCAGCAGCTTGGCCTCGGGGGTAGAGACCCAGTACTTC,CASSLASGVETQYF,TRBV5-1,NA,TRBJ2-5
TGTGCCAGCAGCTTAGGACAGGGCAGGAACTATGGCTACACCTTC,CASSLGQGRNYGYTF,TRBV7-2,TRBD1,TRBJ1-2
TGTGCCAGCAAAGGAGGCCCTGAAGCTTTCTTT,CASKGGPEAFF,TRBV2,NA,TRBJ1-1
TGTGCCAGCAGTTTATGGACAGGGGAAAGCACTGAAGCTTTCTTT,CASSLWTGESTEAFF,TRBV28,TRBD1,TRBJ1-1